This TCR beta chain was retrieved from a study of T cell responses to AZD1222 COVID-19 vaccine. This clone turned up a few times. From germline, CDR1 is SEHNR and CDR2 FQNEAQ (reference sequence). The J segment lost 6 bases and the V segment lost 4 bases, leaving 4 bases of the junction unmatched. The CDR3 extends over 14 amino acids. Data came from immunoSEQ multiplex PCR; TCRdb stores just in-frame clones and leaves some out. The table includes 75,000 to 95,000 clones, about 92% detected once. This receptor was taken from an adult who received the AZD1222 COVID-19 vaccine. The sample was peripheral blood, taken 28 days after the second AZD1222 dose. This chain joins TRBV7-9 and TRBJ1-4; 8 positions match TRBD1. The CDR3 loop reads CASSSQGVYEKLFF. CDR3 DNA sequence: TGTGCCAGCAGCTCACAGGGGGTCTATGAAAAACTGTTTTTT. Together with reference TRBV7-9 and TRBJ1-4, the CDR3 gives the full variable domain: DTGVSQNPRHKITKRGQNVTFRCDPISEHNRLYWYRQTLGQGPEFLTYFQNEAQLEKSRLLSDRFSAERPKGSFSTLEIQRTEQGDSAMYLCASSSQGVYEKLFFGSGTQLSVL.